This T cell receptor beta chain was recorded in a study of cytomegalovirus exposure and HLA in healthy donors. Study conclusions and caveats: Upon later analysis, HLA-associated TCR beta chains proved more clonally expanded than other, equally common chains. The listing of 150 or so TCR beta chains classed them as cytomegalovirus-associated.

The PCR employed 60 Vbeta primers together with 13 Jbeta primers. Produced via immunoSEQ multiplex PCR; TCRdb's table is partial and in-frame only. The profile shows 150,000 to 200,000 clones, about 75% of them singletons. Points on this clone: Its antigen is undetermined.

The donors (healthy individuals) were bone marrow donors. This TCR came from a woman aged 45-59 years in good health and CMV-seropositive. The sequenced sample was PBMCs.

The CDR3 is CASSVAPGGEKLFF. In nucleotides, the CDR3 is TGTGCCAGCAGCGTAGCTCCAGGGGGAGAAAAACTGTTTTTT. V and J are TRBV9 and TRBJ1-4; 7 nucleotides line up with TRBD1. The V segment lost 0 bases and the J segment 8 bases; nucleotides outside the gene matches: 4. Germline V gene sequence: CDR1 SGDLS, CDR2 YYNGEE. This CDR3 is 14 amino acids long.